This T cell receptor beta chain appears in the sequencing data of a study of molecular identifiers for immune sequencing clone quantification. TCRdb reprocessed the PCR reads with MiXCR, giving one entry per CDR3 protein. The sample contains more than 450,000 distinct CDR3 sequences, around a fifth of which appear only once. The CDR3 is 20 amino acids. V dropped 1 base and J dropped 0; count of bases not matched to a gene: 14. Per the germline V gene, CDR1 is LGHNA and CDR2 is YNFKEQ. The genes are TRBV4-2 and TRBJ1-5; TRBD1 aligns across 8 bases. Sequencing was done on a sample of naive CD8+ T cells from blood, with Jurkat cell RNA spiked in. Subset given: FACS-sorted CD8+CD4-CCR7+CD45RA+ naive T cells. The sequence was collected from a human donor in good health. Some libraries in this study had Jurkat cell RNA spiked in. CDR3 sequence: CASSQGGQGPILNSNQPQHF. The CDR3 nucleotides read TGTGCCAGCAGCCAAGGTGGACAGGGCCCTATCTTGAATAGCAATCAGCCCCAGCATTTT.